This section outlines one T cell receptor beta chain sequence together with its context. Its specificity is unknown. This entry comes from a study of CD8 T cells in ankylosing spondylitis. Study results and limitations: Fewer than ten highly homologous variants made up a TCR beta motif that seemed to typify ankylosing spondylitis blood.

Each CDR3 protein gets one entry after TCRdb re-called the 5' RACE reads with MiXCR. The sample has 700,000 to 1,000,000 distinct CDR3 sequences, approximately 10% seen once. There are 17 residues in the CDR3. Germline CDR1 and CDR2: MGHDK and SYGVNS. With 1 base removed from V and 4 bases from J, the gap between germline ends came to 19 bases. The sample consisted of blood, either unsorted or a sorted T cell fraction (not recorded which). The genes are TRBV25-1 and TRBJ1-1; the D gene is possibly TRBD1 (5 bases). The source of this sequence is a male donor with ankylosing spondylitis. CDR3 region: CASSESDGGGFGTEAFF. CDR3 bases: TGTGCCAGCAGTGAATCGGACGGCGGGGGGTTCGGCACTGAAGCTTTCTTT.